A selection of T cell receptor beta chains follows, all from one sample in a study of blood T cell repertoires in COVID-19. TCRdb's table, derived via immunoSEQ multiplex PCR, lists solely in-frame clones and lacks some. The sample holds a few hundred thousand clones, roughly 87% seen once. The source material was PBMCs or T cells enriched from blood (not recorded which). The receptor source for this set is a woman aged 25 to 39 who had recovered from COVID-19. Both conserved end residues are part of each CDR3. D genes are given only for firm matches. Rows give clone size only sometimes, using once, few, many, or a class for an expanded clone.

j_gene	d_gene	abundance	v_gene	CDR3nt	CDR3aa
TRBJ1-1	TRBD1	NA	TRBV19	TGTGCCAGTAGTATAGTTAAAAGGACAGGGAAACCTGAAGCTTTCTTT	CASSIVKRTGKPEAFF
TRBJ2-7	NA	NA	TRBV7-9	TGTGCCAGCAGAGACAGGACCGACGAGCAGTACTTC	CASRDRTDEQYF
TRBJ1-2	NA	NA	TRBV6-1	TGTGCCAGCAGTGAAGCGTACGGGGAGTCTAGCGTTGGCTACACCTTC	CASSEAYGESSVGYTF
TRBJ2-7	TRBD2	once	TRBV7-8	TGTGCCAGCAGCGCAACGGGGGGGAATCGCTACGAGCAGTACTTC	CASSATGGNRYEQYF
TRBJ1-5	NA	NA	TRBV5-5	TGTGCCAGCAGCTTGTGGGCAGGGAATCAGCCCCAGCATTTT	CASSLWAGNQPQHF
TRBJ2-6	NA	once	TRBV5-1	TGCGCCAGCAGCTTGGAGGAGAGTGGGGCCAACGTCCTGACTTTC	CASSLEESGANVLTF
TRBJ1-4	TRBD1	NA	TRBV3-1/TRBV3-2	TGTGCCAGCAGCCCGACAGGGGGTTGGGATGAAAAACTGTTTTTT	CASSPTGGWDEKLFF
TRBJ2-7	NA	once	TRBV11-2	TGTGCCAGCAGCTTAGAGGCCTTTGCCTACGAGCAGTACTTC	CASSLEAFAYEQYF
TRBJ2-1	NA	NA	TRBV29-1	TGCAGCGTTGAAGTGGGAAGGGGGGGGCCCTACAATGAGCAGTTCTTC	CSVEVGRGGPYNEQFF
TRBJ1-5	TRBD1	NA	TRBV9	TGTGCCAGCAGCGTAGGACAGGGTTATCAGCCCCAGCATTTT	CASSVGQGYQPQHF
TRBJ2-1	NA	once	TRBV9	TGTGCCAGCAGCGTAAGACACGAGAGCTCCTACAATGAGCAGTTCTTC	CASSVRHESSYNEQFF
TRBJ1-4	NA	few	TRBV5-6	TGTGCCAGCAGGACTGGAACTAATGAAAAACTGTTTTTT	CASRTGTNEKLFF
TRBJ2-1	TRBD1	NA	TRBV7-9	TGTGCCAGCAGCTTAAGGTCTTCGGGACAGGGGGATGGTGAGCAGTTCTTC	CASSLRSSGQGDGEQFF
TRBJ1-1	NA	NA	TRBV7-6	TGTGCCAGCCGGACGGGGGACTTGAGTCCTGAAGCTTTCTTT	CASRTGDLSPEAFF
TRBJ2-3	TRBD2	NA	TRBV5-1	TGCGCCAGCAGCTCGTTGACTAGCCCAGATACGCAGTATTTT	CASSSLTSPDTQYF
TRBJ1-1	NA	NA	TRBV18	TGTGCCAGCTCACCAGAGGAGACGAACACTGAAGCTTTCTTT	CASSPEETNTEAFF
TRBJ2-7	TRBD2	NA	TRBV5-1	TGCGCCAGCAGCTTGGGACTAGCGGGACCCTACGAGCAGTACTTC	CASSLGLAGPYEQYF
TRBJ2-7	TRBD2	NA	TRBV3-1/TRBV3-2	TGTGCCAGCAGCCAAAGCGGGGGCTCCTACGAGCAGTACTTC	CASSQSGGSYEQYF
TRBJ2-5	TRBD2	NA	TRBV3-1/TRBV3-2	TGTGCCAGCAGCTTTGGACTAGCGGGACGCCAAGAGACCCAGTACTTC	CASSFGLAGRQETQYF
TRBJ2-6	NA	NA	TRBV19	TGTGCCAGTAGTATCAAGACAGGCCGCGCAAATACTGGGGCCAACGTCCTGACTTTC	CASSIKTGRANTGANVLTF
TRBJ2-3	TRBD2	NA	TRBV7-9	TGTGCCAGCAGCTTAATAGCGGGAAGCACAGATACGCAGTATTTT	CASSLIAGSTDTQYF
TRBJ2-2	NA	NA	TRBV19	TGTGCCAGTTCTCAGGTTAACACCGGGGAGCTGTTTTTT	CASSQVNTGELFF
TRBJ1-1	NA	NA	TRBV28	TGTGCCACCACGGTCTGGACTGAAGCTTTCTTT	CATTVWTEAFF
TRBJ1-5	NA	NA	TRBV28	TGTGCCAGCAGTTTAATATTTAGCAATCAGCCCCAGCATTTT	CASSLIFSNQPQHF
TRBJ2-7	NA	NA	TRBV10-3	TGTGCCATCAGTGAGTCGGTGACTTTCCAATCCTACGAGCAGTACTTC	CAISESVTFQSYEQYF
TRBJ1-1	NA	many	TRBV30	TGTGCCTGGAGTCTTGGCAAGAACACTGAAGCTTTCTTT	CAWSLGKNTEAFF
TRBJ2-7	TRBD1	NA	TRBV6-1	TGTGCCAGCAGTGAAGTATCCCGGGACAGGTCTTCCTACGAGCAGTACTTC	CASSEVSRDRSSYEQYF
TRBJ2-1	TRBD2	NA	TRBV29-1	TGCATCGGGACTAGTCATGATGAGCAGTTCTTC	CIGTSHDEQFF
TRBJ2-7	TRBD1	NA	TRBV3-1/TRBV3-2	TGTGCCAGCAGCCCCAGGGACAGGGGGCATGCTGTCCCCAGCGAGCAGTACTTC	CASSPRDRGHAVPSEQYF
TRBJ1-2	NA	NA	TRBV9	TGTGCCAGCAGCGACAGGCTTACTAACTATGGCTACACCTTC	CASSDRLTNYGYTF
TRBJ1-1	NA	NA	TRBV2	TGTGCCAGCAGGACCGGACAGAACGTTTGGGCTTTCTTT	CASRTGQNVWAFF
TRBJ1-5	NA	few	TRBV18	TGTGCCAGCTCACCCGGACAGTCCAATCAGCCCCAGCATTTT	CASSPGQSNQPQHF
TRBJ1-6	TRBD1	NA	TRBV7-9	TGTGCCAGCAGCTCAGGGACAGTAAATTCACCCCTCCACTTT	CASSSGTVNSPLHF
TRBJ1-1	NA	once	TRBV9	TGTGCCAGCAGCGAGCACCCAGGGAACACTGAAGCTTTCTTT	CASSEHPGNTEAFF
TRBJ1-2	TRBD1	NA	TRBV5-6	TGTGCCAGCAGCACAGGGACAGGGTCTAACTATGGCTACACCTTC	CASSTGTGSNYGYTF
TRBJ1-2	NA	few	TRBV2	TGTGCCAGCACTCAATCGGGGACTAACTATGGCTACACCTTC	CASTQSGTNYGYTF
TRBJ1-5	NA	NA	TRBV6-4	TGTGCCAGCAGTGGACAGGACCGCAATCAGCCCCAGCATTTT	CASSGQDRNQPQHF
TRBJ1-2	TRBD1	NA	TRBV28	TGTGCCAGCAGTTTGACTTCCGGGACAGGGCTTTCCTATGGCTACACCTTC	CASSLTSGTGLSYGYTF
TRBJ1-3	NA	once	TRBV14	TGTGCCAGCAGCCAAGTATGGGGAGCATCTGGAAACACCATATATTTT	CASSQVWGASGNTIYF
TRBJ2-3	TRBD2	once	TRBV5-1	TGCGCCAGTTTAGCGGGAGGGTCAGATACGCAGTATTTT	CASLAGGSDTQYF
TRBJ2-1	TRBD2	NA	TRBV18	TGTGCCAGCTCACCTGCTAGCGGCATGTACAATGATAAGCAGTTCTTC	CASSPASGMYNDKQFF
TRBJ1-1	TRBD1	NA	TRBV15	TGTGCCACCAGCAGAGAGGAGACAGGGAGTGCTTTCTTT	CATSREETGSAFF
TRBJ2-6	NA	NA	TRBV5-1	TGCGCCAGCAGCTTCAGGGCAACTGGGGCCAACGTCCTGACTTTC	CASSFRATGANVLTF
TRBJ1-1	NA	NA	TRBV28	TGTGCCAGCAGTCGCCGCGGTCGTGCTGAAGCTTTCTTT	CASSRRGRAEAFF
TRBJ1-6	TRBD1	NA	TRBV18	TGTGCCAGCTCACTGGACAGGTCTAATTCACCCCTCCACTTT	CASSLDRSNSPLHF
TRBJ2-7	TRBD2	NA	TRBV19	TGTGCCAGTAGTATGGTCACTAGCGGGCGAGACGAGCAGTACTTC	CASSMVTSGRDEQYF
TRBJ1-1	NA	NA	TRBV7-6	TGTGCCAGCAGCTCTACTAAGCCGGGGATGGAGAACACTGAAGCTTTCTTT	CASSSTKPGMENTEAFF
TRBJ2-1	TRBD1	NA	TRBV11-3	TGTGCCAGCAGCTTAGTGCGGGCAGGGGGTCGTAATGAGCAGTTCTTC	CASSLVRAGGRNEQFF
TRBJ1-2	NA	NA	TRBV15	TGTGCCACCAGCCTAGACACGGGATCGTGGGGCTACACCTTC	CATSLDTGSWGYTF
TRBJ2-7	NA	NA	TRBV2	TGTGCCAGCAGTTCTTACTTAATCGATTACGAGCAGTACTTC	CASSSYLIDYEQYF
TRBJ2-3	NA	NA	TRBV29-1	TGCAGCGTTGGGGTGGGAGTAAAAACAGATACGCAGTATTTT	CSVGVGVKTDTQYF
TRBJ1-5	TRBD1	NA	TRBV19	TGTGCCAGTAGTACTCAAGACAGGGTTGTCCATCAGCCCCAGCATTTT	CASSTQDRVVHQPQHF
TRBJ1-2	NA	NA	TRBV9	TGTGCCAGCAGCGTAGCGGGGAACTATGGCTACACCTTC	CASSVAGNYGYTF
TRBJ1-1	NA	NA	TRBV5-6	TGTGCCAGCACCTTGCGCAGCGTGAACACTGAAGCTTTCTTT	CASTLRSVNTEAFF
TRBJ2-1	NA	NA	TRBV7-2	TGTGCCAGCAGCTTCGACAATGAGCAGTTCTTC	CASSFDNEQFF
TRBJ1-2	NA	once	TRBV3-1/TRBV3-2	TGTGCCAGCAGCTTATATGTGGGGCGCGGCTATGGCTACACCTTC	CASSLYVGRGYGYTF
TRBJ1-6	NA	NA	TRBV3-1/TRBV3-2	TGTGCCAGCAGCCATTGGGGCGATTCACCCCTCCACTTT	CASSHWGDSPLHF
TRBJ1-3	NA	NA	TRBV5-6	TGTGCCAGCAGCTTGGGCGAAAACACCATATATTTT	CASSLGENTIYF
TRBJ2-1	NA	NA	TRBV15	TGTGCCACCAGCAGAGTGGATAGTTCGGACAGGGAGGGCAATGAGCAGTTCTTC	CATSRVDSSDREGNEQFF